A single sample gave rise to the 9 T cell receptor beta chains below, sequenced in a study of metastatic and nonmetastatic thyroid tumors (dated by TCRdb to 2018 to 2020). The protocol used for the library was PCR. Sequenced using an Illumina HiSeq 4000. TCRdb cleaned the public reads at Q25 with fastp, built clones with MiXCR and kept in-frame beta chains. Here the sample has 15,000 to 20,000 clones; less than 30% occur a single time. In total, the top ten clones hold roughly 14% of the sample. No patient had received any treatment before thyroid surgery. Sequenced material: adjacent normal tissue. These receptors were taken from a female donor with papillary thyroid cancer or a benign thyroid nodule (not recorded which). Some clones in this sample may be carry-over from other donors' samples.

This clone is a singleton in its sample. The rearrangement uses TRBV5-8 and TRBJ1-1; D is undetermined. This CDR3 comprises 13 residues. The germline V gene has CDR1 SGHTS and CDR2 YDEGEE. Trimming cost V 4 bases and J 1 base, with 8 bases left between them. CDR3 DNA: TGTGCCAGCAGCACCAGGACGAACACTGAAGCTTTCTTT. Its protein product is CASSTRTNTEAFF.

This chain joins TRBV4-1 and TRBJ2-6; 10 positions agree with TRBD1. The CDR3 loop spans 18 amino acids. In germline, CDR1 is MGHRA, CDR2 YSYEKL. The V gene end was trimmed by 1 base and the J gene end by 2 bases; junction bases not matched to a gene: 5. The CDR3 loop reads CASSQAGTGAPGANVLTF. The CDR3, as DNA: TGCGCCAGCAGCCAAGCCGGGACAGGGGCTCCTGGGGCCAACGTCCTGACTTTC.

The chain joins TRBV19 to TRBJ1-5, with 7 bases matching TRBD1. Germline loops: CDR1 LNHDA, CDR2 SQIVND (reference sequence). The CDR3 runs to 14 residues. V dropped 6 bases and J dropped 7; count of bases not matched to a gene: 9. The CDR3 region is CASRREGGSQPQHF. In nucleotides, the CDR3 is TGTGCCAGTAGGAGAGAAGGGGGCTCACAGCCCCAGCATTTT.

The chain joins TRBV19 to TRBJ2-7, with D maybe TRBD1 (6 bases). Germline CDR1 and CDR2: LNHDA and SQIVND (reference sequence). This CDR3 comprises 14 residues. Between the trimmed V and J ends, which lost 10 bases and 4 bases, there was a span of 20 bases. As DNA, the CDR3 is TGTGCCACCACCGAACCGTTAGGGGGATACGAGCAGTACTTC. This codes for CATTEPLGGYEQYF. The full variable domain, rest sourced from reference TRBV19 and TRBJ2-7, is DGGITQSPKYLFRKEGQNVTLSCEQNLNHDAMYWYRQDPGQGLRLIYYSQIVNDFQKGDIAEGYSVSREKKESFPLTVTSAQKNPTAFYLCATTEPLGGYEQYFGPGTRLTVT.

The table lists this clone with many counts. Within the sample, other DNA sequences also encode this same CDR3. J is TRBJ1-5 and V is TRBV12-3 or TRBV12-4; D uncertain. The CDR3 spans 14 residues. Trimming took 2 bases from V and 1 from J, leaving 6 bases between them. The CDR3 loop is CASSLLGSNQPQHF. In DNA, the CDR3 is TGTGCCAGCAGTTTATTGGGAAGCAATCAGCCCCAGCATTTT.

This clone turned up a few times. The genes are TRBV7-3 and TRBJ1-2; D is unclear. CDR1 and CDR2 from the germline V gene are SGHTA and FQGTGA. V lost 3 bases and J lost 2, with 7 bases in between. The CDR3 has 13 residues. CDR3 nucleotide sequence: TGTGCCAGCAGCTTGGGCCCAAACTATGGCTACACCTTC. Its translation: CASSLGPNYGYTF. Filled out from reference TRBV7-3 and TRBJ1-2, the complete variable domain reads GAGVSQTPSNKVTEKGKYVELRCDPISGHTALYWYRQSLGQGPEFLIYFQGTGAADDSGLPNDRFFAVRPEGSVSTLKIQRTERGDSAVYLCASSLGPNYGYTFGSGTRLTVV.

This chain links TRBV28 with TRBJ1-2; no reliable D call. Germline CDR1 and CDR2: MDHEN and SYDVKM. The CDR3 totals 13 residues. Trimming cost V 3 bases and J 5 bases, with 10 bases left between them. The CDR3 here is CASSFGGGYGYTF. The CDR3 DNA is TGTGCCAGCAGTTTCGGCGGAGGGTATGGCTACACCTTC.

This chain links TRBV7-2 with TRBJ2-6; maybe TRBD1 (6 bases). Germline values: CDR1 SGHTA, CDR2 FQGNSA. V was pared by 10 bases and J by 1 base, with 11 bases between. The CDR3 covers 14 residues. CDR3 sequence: CATKTGSGANVLTF. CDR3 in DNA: TGTGCCACGAAAACAGGGTCTGGGGCCAACGTCCTGACTTTC.

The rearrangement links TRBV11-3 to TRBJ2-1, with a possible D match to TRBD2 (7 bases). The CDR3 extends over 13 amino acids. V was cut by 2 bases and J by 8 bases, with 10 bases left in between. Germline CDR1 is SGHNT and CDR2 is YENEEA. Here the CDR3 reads CASSLRGGYEQFF. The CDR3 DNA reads TGTGCCAGCAGCTTAAGGGGGGGATATGAGCAGTTCTTC.